This TCR beta chain was identified during a study of blood T cells in healthy people across ages (dated by TCRdb to between 2015 and 2016). Concerning the study at large: In model experiments, roughly one uniquely barcoded TCR beta cDNA molecule per two T cells was captured by template switching. Age-related changes in TCR beta repertoire diversity were measured in the study by deep sequencing normalized with unique cDNA molecular identifiers. The donors were divided into four age groups: young (average 16 years), middle-aged (about 39), aged (roughly 60) and long-lived (roughly 82). To avoid experimental bias, donors of different ages were distributed randomly across sequencing lanes. For two donors (one aged 18 to 30 and one aged 80 or older), the study analyzed two additional independent replicas of 1 million unique cDNA reads from the same blood draw.

What the research found in general, with its limitations: Because the CMV infection status of the donors was unknown, age-related changes in expanded clonotypes may potentially have been confounded. As age increased, observed TCR beta diversity per million T cells dropped in a roughly linear way, and a significant reduction was already evident by age around 41. Compared with the aged group, the long-lived group had more naive CD4+ T cells, fewer expanded clones and increased TCR diversity, a pattern suggesting age selection. Conclusive comparison of naive and antigen-experienced compartments was prevented by the profiling of bulk unsorted PBMCs. There was a strong correlation between observed TCR beta diversity and the percentage of naive T cells measured by flow cytometry. Estimates of total diversity based on one million sequenced T cells were regarded as lower bounds and as underestimates.

Donors were roughly 40 systemically healthy Caucasian individuals from Russia aged roughly 6 to 95 years. Each donor gave ten milliliters of peripheral blood, drawn into EDTA-treated Vacutainer tubes. Ficoll-Paque density-gradient centrifugation was used to isolate PBMCs, with at least 7 million obtained per sample. Trizol reagent was used to extract total RNA from the PBMCs, yielding at least 6 micrograms per sample. For every donor, flow cytometry on a PBMC aliquot measured the percentage of naive CD45RAhigh/CD27high T cells. The library was produced with 5' RACE. Sequencing was performed on an Illumina HiSeq 2500. A second 7 to 11 cycle PCR used a sample-barcoded 5' primer and a J-beta primer mix. A unique molecular identifier was introduced onto each TCR beta cDNA molecule by a template-switch 5' adaptor carrying 12 random nucleotides. At least 2.5 million CDR3-containing paired-end reads were obtained from each sample. All of the RNA was converted into first-strand cDNA using the Mint cDNA synthesis kit, with a TRBC-specific oligonucleotide serving as the primer. Following uracil-DNA glycosylase treatment, all cDNA underwent a first 18-cycle PCR with the universal primers M1SS and BC2_uni_R. The source study handled its data this way. Each sample was normalized by randomly selecting 1 million high-quality reads, each carrying a distinct molecular identifier. Reads sharing molecular identifiers were discarded rather than binned into consensus sequences. MiTCR, set to a Q25 quality threshold and the strictest error-elimination algorithm, was used for CDR3 identification, clonotype clustering and error correction. A nonparametric unseen species model using Euler transformation provided a lower-bound estimate of total TCR beta diversity. Starting from the raw public reads, TCRdb applied fastp trimming at Q25, assembled clones with MiXCR and retained in-frame beta chains. Each CDR3 protein gets just one entry, which takes the most common genes and DNA from the rows behind it. Clone size and V and J calls follow TCRdb, not the original study. The sample has hundreds of thousands of distinct CDR3 sequences on record, 35% to 50% of them singletons. 15% to 20% of the sample goes to the ten largest clones.

Worth noting for this clonotype: The specificity of this receptor is unknown. One base away there is no much larger clone; base qualities are not given.

The source is a man older than 75 in good health. The material sequenced was blood.

The CDR3 is CSVEGWTGNDERYF. Here is the DNA: TGCAGCGTTGAAGGTTGGACAGGGAACGACGAGCGGTACTTC. The sequence is built from TRBV29-1 and TRBJ2-4, with 8 central nucleotides matching TRBD1. The CDR3 holds 14 amino acids from the cysteine to the phenylalanine. The kept DNA is CDR3 alone, 42 bases in frame from the first base. Trimmed from V: 1 base; trimmed from J: 15 bases; junction bases lacking a gene match: 14. Looking up the germline V gene yields CDR1 SQVTM and CDR2 ANQGSEA. Supplemented by the reference TRBV29-1 and TRBJ2-4 proteins around the CDR3, the complete variable domain is SAVISQKPSRDICQRGTSLTIQCQVDSQVTMMFWYRQQPGQSLTLIATANQGSEATYESGFVIDKFPISRPNLTFSTLTVSNMSPEDSSIYLCSVEGWTGNDERYFGAGTRLSVL.